This is a list of T cell receptor beta chains from one sample in a study of T cells after posttransplantation cyclophosphamide. Clones were read by immunoSEQ multiplex PCR, and TCRdb kept only the in-frame ones, dropping some. The table shows some 4,700 clones, with roughly four fifths occurring only once. The sample was PBMCs, taken after allogeneic stem cell transplant with posttransplant cyclophosphamide. The origin of the receptors is a male patient between 40 and 50 years old who received an allogeneic stem cell transplant from a related donor, was CMV-positive, and had acute and chronic GVHD. T cells may partly derive from the graft donor. Each CDR3 is given with its conserved first and last residue. D genes are given only for firm matches. Not every row has a clone size; where given, it reads once, few, many or a size class.

v_call	j_call	clone_size	cdr3_length	d_call	cdr3_aa	cdr3_nt
TRBV30	TRBJ1-1	-	16	TRBD1	CAWKKGTGREYTEAFF	TGTGCCTGGAAGAAGGGGACAGGGAGGGAGTACACTGAAGCTTTCTTT
TRBV9	TRBJ2-2	once	16	TRBD2	CASSVVTGGGTGELFF	TGTGCCAGCAGCGTAGTAACGGGAGGCGGCACCGGGGAGCTGTTTTTT
TRBV27	TRBJ2-7	-	15	TRBD1	CASSLSGQVSYEQYF	TGTGCCAGCAGTTTATCGGGACAGGTTTCGTACGAGCAGTACTTC
TRBV27	TRBJ2-7	-	13	-	CASSAGLSYEQYF	TGTGCCAGCAGCGCAGGGTTGTCCTACGAGCAGTACTTC
TRBV19	TRBJ1-1	few	14	-	CASSIGTPDTEAFF	TGTGCCAGTAGTATCGGGACACCTGACACTGAAGCTTTCTTT
TRBV11-3	TRBJ2-1	-	14	-	CASTSGSSYNEQFF	TGTGCCAGCACCTCCGGGAGCTCCTACAATGAGCAGTTCTTC
TRBV9	TRBJ2-1	-	15	TRBD2	CASSLWGGRESEQFF	TGTGCCAGCAGCCTGTGGGGCGGGAGGGAAAGTGAGCAGTTCTTC
TRBV30	TRBJ1-6	-	13	-	CAWRYTDNSPLHF	TGTGCCTGGAGATATACAGATAATTCACCCCTCCACTTT
TRBV9	TRBJ2-7	once	15	TRBD1	CASSYSGTETYEQYF	TGTGCCAGCAGCTACTCCGGGACAGAGACCTACGAGCAGTACTTC
TRBV6-1	TRBJ2-7	-	13	-	CASKLQDSYEQYF	TGTGCCAGCAAACTGCAGGATTCCTACGAGCAGTACTTC
TRBV12-5	TRBJ2-3	-	14	TRBD2	CASGAAGGLLTQYF	TGTGCTAGTGGGGCCGCGGGGGGCCTTTTAACGCAGTATTTT
TRBV6-5	TRBJ2-7	-	13	TRBD2	CASSLAGEGEQYF	TGTGCCAGCAGCTTAGCGGGAGAGGGCGAGCAGTACTTC
TRBV6-5	TRBJ2-7	few	12	TRBD1	CAIGQGGDEQYF	TGTGCCATCGGACAGGGTGGAGACGAGCAGTACTTC
TRBV11-3	TRBJ2-7	few	14	TRBD1	CASSPMGQGYEQYF	TGTGCCAGCAGCCCGATGGGACAGGGTTACGAGCAGTACTTC
TRBV30	TRBJ2-2	-	14	-	CAWSVLVGTGELFF	TGTGCCTGGAGTGTACTAGTAGGAACCGGGGAGCTGTTTTTT
TRBV25-1	TRBJ2-7	-	13	-	CASSEGGSYEQYF	TGTGCCAGCAGTGAAGGGGGGTCCTACGAGCAGTACTTC
TRBV11-2	TRBJ2-1	-	15	TRBD2	CASSLLAGAYNEQFF	TGTGCCAGCAGCTTACTAGCGGGGGCCTACAATGAGCAGTTCTTC
TRBV29-1	TRBJ1-2	-	14	-	CSVEGPTVNYGYTF	TGCAGCGTTGAGGGGCCGACGGTAAACTATGGCTACACCTTC
TRBV16	TRBJ1-5	-	16	TRBD1	CASSPRDRGDNQPQHF	TGTGCCAGCAGCCCCCGGGACAGGGGAGACAATCAGCCCCAGCATTTT
TRBV12-5	TRBJ2-5	few	14	TRBD1	CASGLGGGKETQYF	TGTGCTAGTGGTTTGGGAGGGGGCAAAGAGACCCAGTACTTC
TRBV19	TRBJ2-3	-	17	TRBD2	CASSIVLGSGSDDTQYF	TGTGCCAGTAGTATTGTCCTCGGTAGCGGGAGCGATGATACGCAGTATTTT
TRBV29-1	TRBJ1-5	-	13	-	CSVEPGSIQPQHF	TGCAGCGTTGAGCCGGGGTCAATTCAGCCCCAGCATTTT
TRBV5-6	TRBJ2-2	-	16	TRBD2	CASSLLREWATGELFF	TGTGCCAGCAGCTTGTTGCGGGAGTGGGCTACCGGGGAGCTGTTTTTT
TRBV7-9	TRBJ1-1	few	15	-	CASSLGAMKATEAFF	TGTGCCAGCAGCTTAGGTGCGATGAAAGCCACTGAAGCTTTCTTT
TRBV11-3	TRBJ2-5	few	15	TRBD2	CASSPRTSGKETQYF	TGTGCCAGCAGCCCCCGGACTAGCGGGAAAGAGACCCAGTACTTC
TRBV10-1	TRBJ2-7	-	16	TRBD2	CASSEGSGLAAYEQYF	TGCGCCAGCAGTGAGGGGTCTGGACTAGCGGCATACGAGCAGTACTTC
TRBV28	TRBJ2-7	-	15	-	CASSGPTRLRREQYF	TGTGCCAGCAGCGGACCGACTAGGTTAAGACGCGAGCAGTACTTC
TRBV19	TRBJ1-5	once	14	-	CASSIAQANQPQHF	TGTGCCAGTAGTATAGCCCAGGCTAATCAGCCCCAGCATTTT
TRBV7-8	TRBJ2-3	-	15	TRBD2	CASRKGGAGQDTQYF	TGTGCCAGCCGTAAGGGAGGAGCGGGGCAAGATACGCAGTATTTT
TRBV19	TRBJ1-2	-	13	TRBD1	CASSPDRGYGYTF	TGTGCCAGTAGTCCCGACAGGGGTTATGGCTACACCTTC
TRBV27	TRBJ2-5	-	14	TRBD1	CASSFRGLQETQYF	TGTGCCAGCAGTTTCAGGGGGCTGCAAGAGACCCAGTACTTC
TRBV7-8	TRBJ2-3	-	12	-	CASSPAGDTQYF	TGTGCCAGCAGCCCCGCCGGAGATACGCAGTATTTT
TRBV7-8	TRBJ2-1	-	14	-	CASSLETGNDEQFF	TGTGCCAGCAGCTTAGAGACGGGGAACGATGAGCAGTTCTTC
TRBV5-6	TRBJ2-5	-	16	TRBD1	CASSLPTGSLQETQYF	TGTGCCAGCAGCTTACCGACAGGGAGCCTCCAAGAGACCCAGTACTTC
TRBV5-1	TRBJ2-1	-	15	TRBD2	CASSAVAGVKDEQFF	TGCGCCAGCAGCGCAGTAGCGGGGGTGAAAGATGAGCAGTTCTTC